This entry lists 12 T cell receptor beta chains sequenced from one sample in a study of T-cell reconstitution after alpha-beta-depleted transplantation in children. The TCRbeta library was prepared with unique molecular identifiers. Via MiXCR, TCRdb re-called the PCR reads, giving one row per CDR3 protein. The sample holds about 340,000 distinct CDR3 sequences, around 16% seen once. The input for sequencing was PBMCs, mostly from graft donor cells, taken 360 days after TCRalphabeta/CD19-depleted stem cell transplant. These receptors all come from a male patient between 2 and 15 years old who had a stem cell transplant for acute lymphoblastic leukemia, so the T cells may come from the graft donor.

The CDR3 DNA is TGCAGTGCTAGGATAGGCCAGGGCTATGGCTACACCTTC. This sequence encodes CSARIGQGYGYTF. The chain recombines TRBV20-1 with TRBJ1-2; D is perhaps TRBD1 (5 bases). This CDR3 is built from 13 residues. V was clipped by 3 bases and J by 4 bases, with 12 bases between them. Germline CDR1 is DFQATT and CDR2 is SNEGSKA (reference sequence).

The J gene is TRBJ2-7, the V gene TRBV15, with 12 bases identical to TRBD2. V lost 0 bases to trimming and J lost 6 bases; unmatched junction nucleotides: 6. The germline V gene has CDR1 LNHNV and CDR2 YYDKDF (reference sequence). This CDR3 contains 16 residues. DNA for the CDR3: TGTGCCACCAGCAGAGATTTCGGACTAGCGGGACGCGAGCAGTACTTC. Encoded protein: CATSRDFGLAGREQYF.

The chain joins TRBV3-1 to TRBJ2-7; D is ambiguous. Germline assignment: CDR1 LGHDT and CDR2 YNNKEL (reference sequence). The CDR3 sequence is 15 residues long. V shed 4 bases and J shed 1 base, with 14 bases lying between them. This CDR3 is CASSPYGAPSYEQYF. The CDR3 bases are TGTGCCAGCAGCCCCTATGGAGCGCCTTCCTACGAGCAGTACTTC.

The chain joins TRBV5-5 to TRBJ2-1; D gene ambiguous. The CDR3 has 16 residues. CDR1 and CDR2 (germline): SGHKS, YYEKEE (reference sequence). The V end lost 4 bases, the J end lost 1 base, and 15 bases lay between the germline ends. The CDR3: CASSLRVEGSYNEQFF. The CDR3 nucleotides are TGTGCCAGCAGCCTCCGGGTTGAAGGGTCCTACAATGAGCAGTTCTTC.

This clonotype was seen only a few times. The rearrangement links TRBV29-1 to TRBJ2-3, with TRBD1 identical over 10 bases. Trimming took 3 bases from V and 7 from J; bases not matched to a gene: 13. The CDR3 is 16 amino acids. Germline assignment: CDR1 SQVTM and CDR2 ANQGSEA. CDR3 coding DNA: TGCAGCGTTGATTTCGGAAGACAGGGGGCTTTGTATACGCAGTATTTT. This translates into CSVDFGRQGALYTQYF.

This clonotype was seen more than once but under ten times. V usage is TRBV6-1 and J usage is TRBJ2-7, with 11 positions matching TRBD2. The CDR3 covers 15 residues. The J segment lost 2 bases and the V segment lost 6 bases, leaving 6 bases of the junction unmatched. Germline loops: CDR1 MNHNS, CDR2 SASEGT. CDR3 sequence reads: CASSHIAGGAYEQYF. The CDR3 coding sequence is TGTGCCAGCAGCCACATAGCGGGAGGGGCCTACGAGCAGTACTTC.

This clonotype was detected many times. The V call is TRBV28, the J call TRBJ1-1; 8 nucleotides align to TRBD1. V shed 7 bases and J 1 base; nucleotides not matched to a gene: 8. Germline V gene data show CDR1 as MDHEN and CDR2 as SYDVKM. The CDR3 loop spans 15 amino acids. The CDR3 DNA follows: TGTGCCAGCACCCAACGGGACAGGCGGAACACTGAAGCTTTCTTT. It is translated as CASTQRDRRNTEAFF.

The V gene is TRBV12-3 or TRBV12-4, the J gene TRBJ2-5; a weak D match, TRBD2 (7 bases). The CDR3 consists of 17 residues. Trimming took off 0 bases at V and 1 base at J, with 15 bases between the two ends. The CDR3 DNA is TGTGCCAGCAGTTTAGCGCTAAACGGGGGGCTCCAAGAGACCCAGTACTTC. Protein product: CASSLALNGGLQETQYF.

This clonotype showed up just a few times. The V and J genes are TRBV7-2 and TRBJ1-4, with unresolved D. Germline CDR1 SGHTA, CDR2 FQGNSA. The V gene lost 0 bases and the J gene lost 5 bases, with 7 bases spanning the gap. CDR3 length equals 14 residues. CDR3: CASSLAGRNEKLFF. CDR3 DNA: TGTGCCAGCAGCTTAGCAGGCAGAAATGAAAAACTGTTTTTT.

This clonotype was seen only a few times. This chain links TRBV6-5 with TRBJ2-5; D is ambiguous. Trimming took 6 bases from V and 0 from J, leaving 11 bases between them. Germline CDR1 and CDR2: MNHEY and SVGAGI. This CDR3 is 14 amino acids long. The CDR3 DNA reads as TGTGCCAGCAGAGCCTCAGGACACCAAGAGACCCAGTACTTC. Translated, it gives CASRASGHQETQYF.

The rearrangement joins TRBV7-3 to TRBJ2-6, with 8 bases lining up with TRBD1. CDR1 is SGHTA and CDR2 is FQGTGA in the germline V gene. Trimming removed 2 bases from V and 0 bases from J; junction bases left unmatched: 6. This CDR3 region has 18 residues. For the CDR3, the DNA is TGTGCCAGCAGCTTATTGCCAGGGGGCCTCTCTGGGGCCAACGTCCTGACTTTC. Its translation is CASSLLPGGLSGANVLTF.

The genes are TRBV4-3 and TRBJ2-5, with 8 bases identical to TRBD1. This CDR3 has 13 amino acids. The germline V gene encodes CDR1 LGHNA and CDR2 YSLEER. The V and J ends lost 3 bases and 8 bases, in that order; junction bases with no gene match: 5. Written as DNA, the CDR3 is TGCGCCAGCAGCCAGGACAGGGAGAGAACCCAGTACTTC. This encodes CASSQDRERTQYF.